The text below deals with one T cell receptor (beta chain). This sample was included in a study of blood T cell repertoires in COVID-19. As for the study in general: Acute-phase and convalescent COVID-19 samples originated in the United States, Italy and Spain. T cells, B-cell-depleted T cells, or PBMCs provided the cDNA or gDNA that served as material.

Enrollees, about 18 to 89 years old, lived in around 23 US areas. CDR1 is MGHRA, CDR2 YSYEKL, per germline. V dropped 4 bases and J dropped 7; count of bases not matched to a gene: 4. CDR3 length: 14 amino acids. Clones were read by immunoSEQ multiplex PCR, and TCRdb kept only the in-frame ones, dropping some. The table has about 260,000 clones, more than 75% seen once; the top ten hold roughly 1.9%. The clonotype originates from a woman in her forties or fifties who had recovered from COVID-19. The material sequenced was PBMCs or T cells enriched from blood (not recorded which). This rearrangement joins TRBV4-1 to TRBJ1-6; 7 nucleotides line up with TRBD1. The CDR3 spells CASSLGTVNSPLHF. The CDR3 coding sequence is TGCGCCAGCAGCCTAGGGACAGTCAATTCACCCCTCCACTTT.